Shown below are 24 T cell receptor beta chains from a single sample sequenced in a study of shared clonotypes between healthy human individuals. Clones were sequenced by immunoSEQ multiplex PCR, and TCRdb holds only the in-frame ones, with some missing. This table holds about 2.4 million clones, approximately 90% found once. Sequencing was carried out using naive CD4+ T cells sorted from blood. The subset: CD45RA+ positively selected. These receptors were obtained from a young man in good health.

The table lists this clone with a count of one. The chain's CDR3 is CASSLTGTGLNTQYF. For the CDR3, the DNA is TGCGCCAGCAGCTTGACCGGGACAGGCCTAAATACGCAGTATTTT. The chain combines TRBV5-1 with TRBJ2-3; 8 bases agree with TRBD1. The CDR3 covers 15 residues. The germline V gene has CDR1 SGHRS and CDR2 YFSETQ. Trimming at V came to 1 base and at J to 7 bases, leaving 8 bases not matched to a gene.

The chain uses TRBV10-2 and TRBJ2-7; D unclear. In germline, CDR1 is WSHSY, CDR2 SAAADI. The CDR3 totals 14 residues. V dropped 6 bases and J dropped 3 bases, with 15 bases sitting between them. In DNA form, the CDR3 reads TGCGCCAGCAGGGCCGCCCAACCCAACTACGAGCAGTACTTC. This translates into CASRAAQPNYEQYF.

This clone turned up a few times. This chain links TRBV29-1 with TRBJ1-1; no clear D gene. Germline CDR1 reads SQVTM; CDR2 reads ANQGSEA. This CDR3 comprises 15 residues. The V end lost 5 bases, the J end lost 0 bases, and 16 bases lay between the germline ends. In DNA, the CDR3 is TGCAGCGTTCGTCGGACGGTCGATATGAACACTGAAGCTTTCTTT. This codes for CSVRRTVDMNTEAFF.

This sequence joins TRBV7-3 and TRBJ2-5; D not certain. The V end lost 5 bases, the J end lost 7 bases, and 14 bases lay between the germline ends. The V gene's germline CDR1 is SGHTA and CDR2 FQGTGA. This CDR3 has 13 residues. The CDR3 spells CASSLNPALTQYF. For the CDR3, the DNA is TGTGCCAGCAGCCTCAACCCCGCCCTGACCCAGTACTTC.

A word on this clone: The sample has other DNA sequences that encode this CDR3 too. The V call is TRBV5-1, the J call TRBJ2-3, with D uncertain. V lost 3 bases to trimming and J lost 0 bases, with 11 bases between them. Germline values: CDR1 SGHRS, CDR2 YFSETQ. This CDR3 has 15 amino acids. The CDR3 is CASSSGSSSTDTQYF. The CDR3 DNA reads TGCGCCAGCAGCTCAGGCAGTTCTAGCACAGATACGCAGTATTTT.

The J gene is TRBJ2-7, the V gene TRBV10-3; possible D gene TRBD1, 6 bases. Trimming took off 5 bases at V and 3 bases at J, with 17 bases between the two ends. From germline, CDR1 is ENHRY and CDR2 SYGVKD. The CDR3 sequence is 15 residues long. The CDR3 sequence: CAISSSAGDNYEQYF. The CDR3 DNA reads TGTGCCATCAGTTCCTCCGCAGGGGATAACTACGAGCAGTACTTC.

The chain uses TRBV21-1 and TRBJ2-1; the table's D gene call, TRBD1, was not cross checked with the DNA. TRBV21-1 is classified as a pseudogene. The CDR3 contains 14 residues. Here the CDR3 reads CASSFARGGNEQFF. CDR3 coding DNA: TGTGCCAGCAGCTTTGCTAGAGGGGGCAATGAGCAGTTCTTC.

This clone was picked up one time. This sequence joins TRBV6-6 and TRBJ1-3; D unclear. This CDR3 is built from 16 residues. Trimming pared 0 bases from V and 0 bases from J, leaving 9 bases between. Germline CDR1 MNHNY, CDR2 SVGAGI (reference sequence). The CDR3 reads CASSYSRDYSGNTIYF. Written as DNA, the CDR3 is TGTGCCAGCAGTTACTCGCGGGATTACTCTGGAAACACCATATATTTT.

The chain uses TRBV2 and TRBJ1-5; tentative D call: TRBD1 (6 bases). The CDR3 length is 16 residues. Germline V lookup: CDR1 SNHLY, CDR2 FYNNEI. V lost 3 bases, J lost 5 bases, and 17 bases lay in between. The CDR3 sequence is CASSDTLGQKDQPQHF. The CDR3 DNA sequence: TGTGCCAGCAGTGATACACTTGGACAGAAGGATCAGCCCCAGCATTTT. Full variable domain (outside the CDR3, taken from reference TRBV2 and TRBJ1-5): EPEVTQTPSHQVTQMGQEVILRCVPISNHLYFYWYRQILGQKVEFLVSFYNNEISEKSEIFDDQFSVERPDGSNFTLKIRSTKLEDSAMYFCASSDTLGQKDQPQHFGDGTRLSIL.

The J gene is TRBJ1-1, the V gene TRBV11-2; the match to TRBD1 covers 8 bases. V lost 1 base to trimming and J lost 2 bases; unmatched junction nucleotides: 6. There are 16 residues in the CDR3. Germline CDR1 is SGHAT and CDR2 is FQNNGV. CDR3 in amino acids: CASSLGGQGANTEAFF. CDR3 sequence (DNA): TGTGCCAGCAGCTTAGGGGGCCAGGGGGCCAACACTGAAGCTTTCTTT.

V and J are TRBV7-9 and TRBJ2-3, with D perhaps matching TRBD2 (5 bases). The CDR3 totals 16 residues. Germline lookup yields CDR1 SEHNR and CDR2 FQNEAQ (reference sequence). V was cut by 4 bases and J by 1 base, with 15 bases left in between. CDR3 sequence (DNA): TGTGCCAGCAGCTCCAAGAGACGGGGAGGCACAGATACGCAGTATTTT. Protein sequence: CASSSKRRGGTDTQYF.

J is TRBJ2-3 and V is TRBV6-5, with a possible D match to TRBD2 (6 bases). The CDR3 length is 15 residues. Trimming stripped 5 bases from V and 2 bases from J, with 14 bases between. Germline V gene data show CDR1 as MNHEY and CDR2 as SVGAGI. CDR3 sequence reads: CASSLGLTYTDTQYF. The CDR3 DNA reads as TGTGCCAGCAGTCTCGGACTAACTTACACAGATACGCAGTATTTT.

J is TRBJ1-2 and V is TRBV25-1, with D possibly TRBD1 on 6 matching bases. Trimming took off 6 bases at V and 5 bases at J, with 16 bases between the two ends. CDR1 and CDR2 from the germline V gene are MGHDK and SYGVNS. The CDR3 runs to 14 residues. The CDR3 is CASSQGGGKYGYTF. The CDR3 nucleotides read TGTGCCAGCAGCCAAGGGGGGGGTAAATATGGCTACACCTTC.

The chain's CDR3 is CASSEGVLTSTDTQYF. DNA of the CDR3: TGCGCCAGCAGTGAAGGGGTGCTCACTAGCACAGATACGCAGTATTTT. The chain links TRBV10-1 to TRBJ2-3; possibly TRBD1 for D (5 bases). The CDR3 is 16 amino acids. CDR1 is WNHNN and CDR2 is SYGVQD in the germline V gene (reference sequence). Trimming pared 3 bases from V and 0 bases from J, leaving 13 bases between.

Written as DNA, the CDR3 is TGCGCCAGCAACTTACTGACAGGGGGCTCGAATTCACCCCTCCACTTT. This sequence encodes CASNLLTGGSNSPLHF. The V call is TRBV5-1, the J call TRBJ1-6; 10 positions match TRBD1. V lost 6 bases, J lost 7 bases, and 10 bases stayed unmatched. The CDR3 spans 16 residues. Per the germline V gene, CDR1 is SGHRS and CDR2 is YFSETQ. Supplemented by reference TRBV5-1 and TRBJ1-6, the full variable domain reads KAGVTQTPRYLIKTRGQQVTLSCSPISGHRSVSWYQQTPGQGLQFLFEYFSETQRNKGNFPGRFSGRQFSNSRSEMNVSTLELGDSALYLCASNLLTGGSNSPLHFGNGTRLTVT.

J is TRBJ2-3 and V is TRBV6-5; perhaps TRBD2 as D (6 bases). The V and J ends lost 9 bases and 2 bases respectively, with 15 bases between them. The germline V gene has CDR1 MNHEY and CDR2 SVGAGI. The CDR3 is 14 amino acids. The CDR3 loop is CASKLGGVTDTQYF. Here the CDR3 DNA reads TGTGCCAGTAAACTCGGGGGAGTCACAGATACGCAGTATTTT.

V usage is TRBV6-5 and J usage is TRBJ1-1; no definite D call. The CDR3 has 11 residues. Germline-derived CDR1 and CDR2 are MNHEY and SVGAGI. V was shortened by 5 bases and J by 8 bases, with 9 bases between the two germline ends. CDR3 loop: CASSTTIEAFF. The CDR3 bases are TGTGCCAGCAGTACCACTATAGAAGCTTTCTTT.

This chain connects TRBV19 to TRBJ2-7, with a weak D call TRBD1 (6 bases). The CDR3 consists of 16 residues. Trimming removed 2 bases from V and 2 bases from J, with 16 bases in between. Germline V gene sequence: CDR1 LNHDA, CDR2 SQIVND (reference sequence). The CDR3 sequence is CASSITLGGQPYEQYF. The CDR3 DNA reads TGTGCCAGTAGTATAACGCTTGGAGGACAGCCCTACGAGCAGTACTTC.

V usage is TRBV30 and J usage is TRBJ2-7; D not resolved. V lost 2 bases to trimming and J lost 4 bases, with 12 bases between them. CDR1 and CDR2 (germline): GTSNPN, SVGIG (reference sequence). The CDR3 consists of 13 residues. This CDR3 is CAWSLGSPYEQYF. Here the CDR3 DNA reads TGTGCCTGGAGTCTGGGATCCCCTTACGAGCAGTACTTC.

This clone was counted only a few times. The chain couples TRBV6-5 to TRBJ2-2, with D perhaps matching TRBD2 (5 bases). Germline V gene sequence: CDR1 MNHEY, CDR2 SVGAGI. The length of the CDR3 is 14 residues. The V end lost 2 bases, the J end lost 6 bases, and 10 bases lay between the germline ends. This CDR3 is CASSYREFAGELFF. The CDR3 nucleotides read TGTGCCAGCAGTTACAGGGAGTTCGCCGGGGAGCTGTTTTTT.

Concerning this clone: Distinct nucleotide sequences in the sample also encode this CDR3. J is TRBJ1-5 and V is TRBV30, with 8 positions matching TRBD1. Germline CDR1 reads GTSNPN; CDR2 reads SVGIG (reference sequence). This CDR3 region has 14 residues. V lost 0 bases and J lost 5; bases outside the gene matches: 3. CDR3 sequence reads: CAWSVRGRDQPQHF. The CDR3 nucleotides are TGTGCCTGGAGTGTCAGGGGGCGCGATCAGCCCCAGCATTTT.

Worth noting for this clone: This sample also contains other DNA sequences that code for the same CDR3. The chain uses TRBV5-1 and TRBJ1-1; D possibly corresponds to TRBD1 (5 bases). The CDR3 extends over 14 amino acids. Trimming cost V 4 bases and J 1 base, with 11 bases left between them. Germline CDR1 and CDR2: SGHRS and YFSETQ. The CDR3: CASSPRGGNTEAFF. CDR3 nucleotides: TGCGCCAGCAGCCCGAGGGGCGGGAACACTGAAGCTTTCTTT.

The chain has TRBV5-8 and TRBJ2-1; 9 nucleotides line up with TRBD1. Per the germline V gene, CDR1 is SGHTS and CDR2 is YDEGEE. The CDR3 totals 16 residues. Losses at the gene ends were 4 bases for V and 7 bases for J; bases not matched to a gene: 12. The CDR3 DNA sequence: TGTGCCAGCAGCCCCGAGACAGGGGGGGTTGGGAATGAGCAGTTCTTC. Amino acids: CASSPETGGVGNEQFF.

This chain uses TRBV2 with TRBJ1-6; maybe TRBD1 (6 bases). Between the trimmed V and J ends, which lost 2 bases and 7 bases, there was a span of 9 bases. CDR3 length: 14 amino acids. Germline CDR1 and CDR2: SNHLY and FYNNEI. The CDR3 DNA follows: TGTGCCAGCAGTGAAAGGGGGGAGAATTCACCCCTCCACTTT. Encoded protein: CASSERGENSPLHF.